One T cell receptor beta chain is described in this entry. Assay: immunoSEQ multiplex PCR; the TCRdb copy retains only in-frame clones and omits some. The sample lists tens of thousands of clones, around 93% occurring once. Looked up from germline, CDR1 is MDHEN and CDR2 is SYDVKM. Trimming removed 6 bases from V and 7 bases from J; junction bases left unmatched: 9. The CDR3 consists of 15 residues. The sample belongs to a study of technical replicates of blood from a handful of donors. The sequence derives from a human donor in good health. The chain uses TRBV28 and TRBJ1-4, with TRBD1 matching over 9 bases. The sample consisted of T cells isolated from PBMCs. CDR3 protein: CASSSTGTGSEKLFF. CDR3 DNA: TGTGCCAGCAGCTCTACCGGGACAGGGAGTGAAAAACTGTTTTTT.